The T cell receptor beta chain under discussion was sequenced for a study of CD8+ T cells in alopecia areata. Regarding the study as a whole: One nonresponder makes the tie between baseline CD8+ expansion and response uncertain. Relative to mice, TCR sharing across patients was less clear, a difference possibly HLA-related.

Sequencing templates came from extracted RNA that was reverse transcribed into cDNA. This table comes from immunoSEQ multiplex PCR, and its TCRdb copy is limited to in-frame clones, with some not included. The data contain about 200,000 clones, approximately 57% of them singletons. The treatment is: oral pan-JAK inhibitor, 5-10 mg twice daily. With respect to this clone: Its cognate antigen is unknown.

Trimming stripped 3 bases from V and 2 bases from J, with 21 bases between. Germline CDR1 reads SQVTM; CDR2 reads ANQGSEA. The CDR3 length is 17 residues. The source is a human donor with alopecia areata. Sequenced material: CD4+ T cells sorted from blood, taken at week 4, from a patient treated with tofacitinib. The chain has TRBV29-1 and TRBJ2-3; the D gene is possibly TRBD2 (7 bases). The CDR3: CSVERSAGAGFTDTQYF. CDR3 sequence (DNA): TGCAGCGTTGAGAGGTCGGCGGGGGCCGGATTCACAGATACGCAGTATTTT.